The 32 T cell receptor beta chains below were found in one sample sequenced in a study of shared clonotypes between healthy human individuals. Clones were sequenced by immunoSEQ multiplex PCR, and TCRdb holds only the in-frame ones, with some missing. Of nearly 1 million clones in the sample, approximately 76% were seen once. The sample taken for sequencing was memory CD4+ T cells sorted from blood. Subset defined: CD45RA-negative fraction. The receptors shown here come from a man aged 18 to 35 in good health.

This sequence joins TRBV11-2 and TRBJ1-2, with D possibly being TRBD1 (5 bases). The CDR3 length is 15 residues. The V gene lost 1 base and the J gene lost 0 bases, with 9 bases spanning the gap. Germline CDR1 SGHAT, CDR2 FQNNGV. The CDR3 loop is CASSLAWGANYGYTF. The CDR3 coding sequence is TGTGCCAGCAGCTTAGCGTGGGGCGCTAACTATGGCTACACCTTC.

This chain connects TRBV9 to TRBJ2-1; TRBD1 matches 9 bases. CDR3 size: 16 residues. The germline V gene has CDR1 SGDLS and CDR2 YYNGEE. Losses at the gene ends were 4 bases for V and 1 base for J; bases not matched to a gene: 6. The CDR3 region has the DNA TGTGCCAGCAGCCCCACCGGGACAGGGTCCTACAATGAGCAGTTCTTC. Its translation: CASSPTGTGSYNEQFF.

The chain carries TRBV30 and TRBJ2-2, with D perhaps TRBD1 (7 bases). There are 16 residues in the CDR3. The V and J ends lost 3 bases and 4 bases respectively, with 18 bases between them. In germline, CDR1 is GTSNPN, CDR2 SVGIG (reference sequence). The CDR3 region is CAWRGRGELRTGELFF. The CDR3 coding sequence is TGTGCCTGGAGAGGCAGGGGGGAGTTGCGCACCGGGGAGCTGTTTTTT.

CDR3 loop: CAWKDHDNSPLHF. The CDR3 nucleotides read TGTGCCTGGAAGGATCACGATAATTCACCCCTCCACTTT. The chain is built from TRBV30 and TRBJ1-6; D gene unclear. V shed 4 bases and J shed 5 bases, with 9 bases lying between them. Per germline, CDR1 GTSNPN and CDR2 SVGIG (reference sequence). CDR3 size: 13 residues.

This clone was detected only once. The chain's CDR3 is CASSPQGPEAFF. The CDR3 DNA sequence: TGTGCCAGCAGCCCACAGGGTCCTGAAGCTTTCTTT. The rearrangement links TRBV7-9 to TRBJ1-1, with D perhaps TRBD1 (6 bases). Between the trimmed V and J ends, which lost 5 bases and 6 bases, there was a span of 10 bases. Germline CDR1 and CDR2: SEHNR and FQNEAQ (reference sequence). The CDR3 loop spans 12 amino acids.

This chain joins TRBV2 and TRBJ2-5; possibly TRBD1 for D (6 bases). Trimming removed 7 bases at V and 2 bases at J, with 14 bases between. The germline V gene encodes CDR1 SNHLY and CDR2 FYNNEI. The CDR3 sequence is 14 residues long. In nucleotides, the CDR3 is TGTGCCAGCACCCTGGACAGCCCTCAAGAGACCCAGTACTTC. This gives the protein CASTLDSPQETQYF.

This chain uses TRBV6-6 with TRBJ1-5; D is ambiguous. Per germline, CDR1 MNHNY and CDR2 SVGAGI (reference sequence). This CDR3 has 14 amino acids. Trimming removed 2 bases at V and 4 bases at J, with 9 bases between. The chain's CDR3 is CASSYGPGNQPQHF. For the CDR3, the DNA is TGTGCCAGCAGTTACGGGCCAGGAAATCAGCCCCAGCATTTT.

V is TRBV2 and J is TRBJ1-5; D is unresolved. CDR3 size: 15 residues. Germline lookup yields CDR1 SNHLY and CDR2 FYNNEI. Trimming stripped 2 bases from V and 3 bases from J, with 11 bases between. The CDR3 is CASSETGKVNQPQHF. CDR3 coding DNA: TGTGCCAGCAGTGAAACCGGGAAGGTCAATCAGCCCCAGCATTTT.

The V gene is TRBV11-3, the J gene TRBJ2-3; D is undetermined. There are 11 residues in the CDR3. CDR1 is SGHNT, CDR2 YENEEA, per germline. V was shortened by 4 bases and J by 2 bases, with 1 base between the two germline ends. The CDR3 DNA reads as TGTGCCAGCAGCTCCACAGATACGCAGTATTTT. Amino acids: CASSSTDTQYF. The complete variable domain, with remaining parts taken from reference TRBV11-3 and TRBJ2-3, reads EAGVVQSPRYKIIEKKQPVAFWCNPISGHNTLYWYLQNLGQGPELLIRYENEEAVDDSQLPKDRFSAERLKGVDSTLKIQPAELGDSAVYLCASSSTDTQYFGPGTRLTVL.

This chain connects TRBV15 to TRBJ2-2, with a weak D call TRBD2 (5 bases). Between the trimmed V and J ends, which lost 6 bases and 1 base, there was a span of 12 bases. This CDR3 region has 15 residues. Germline V gene sequence: CDR1 LNHNV, CDR2 YYDKDF (reference sequence). This CDR3 reads CATRVEAENTGELFF. The CDR3 DNA sequence: TGTGCCACCAGGGTAGAAGCGGAGAACACCGGGGAGCTGTTTTTT.

This chain connects TRBV7-2 to TRBJ2-3; 14 nucleotides line up with TRBD2. This CDR3 is 15 amino acids long. The V segment lost 5 bases and the J segment 6 bases; nucleotides outside the gene matches: 4. Looked up from germline, CDR1 is SGHTA and CDR2 is FQGNSA. The CDR3 nucleotides are TGTGCCAGCAGCCAGGGACTAGCGGGAGAGGATACGCAGTATTTT. This encodes CASSQGLAGEDTQYF.

V and J are TRBV5-1 and TRBJ2-5; TRBD2 aligns across 13 bases. The trim removed 3 bases at V and 4 bases at J, leaving 6 bases unmatched. The CDR3 has 16 residues. Germline V gene data show CDR1 as SGHRS and CDR2 as YFSETQ. CDR3 in amino acids: CASSSGTSGVSETQYF. The CDR3 region has the DNA TGCGCCAGCAGCTCCGGGACTAGCGGGGTCTCAGAGACCCAGTACTTC.

V and J are TRBV2 and TRBJ1-1; D is unresolved. The CDR3 runs 13 residues. Deletions cut 7 bases from V and 0 bases from J, with 9 bases between. The germline CDR1 and CDR2 sequences are SNHLY and FYNNEI. Here the CDR3 reads CASNTKMNTEAFF. CDR3 DNA sequence: TGTGCCAGCAATACAAAAATGAACACTGAAGCTTTCTTT. Using reference TRBV2 and TRBJ1-1 for the parts outside the CDR3, the full variable domain is EPEVTQTPSHQVTQMGQEVILRCVPISNHLYFYWYRQILGQKVEFLVSFYNNEISEKSEIFDDQFSVERPDGSNFTLKIRSTKLEDSAMYFCASNTKMNTEAFFGQGTRLTVV.

The chain uses TRBV5-1 and TRBJ2-7, with 9 bases lining up with TRBD1. Germline assignment: CDR1 SGHRS and CDR2 YFSETQ. V lost 0 bases, J lost 7 bases, and 8 bases stayed unmatched. The CDR3 contains 15 residues. As DNA, the CDR3 is TGCGCCAGCAGCTTGGAGGGACAGGGAGTGAGGGAGCAGTACTTC. Amino acids: CASSLEGQGVREQYF.

The rearrangement links TRBV18 to TRBJ2-7, with TRBD1 matching 10 bases. The germline gives CDR1 KGHSH, CDR2 LQKENI. CDR3 size: 16 residues. Unmatched junction bases numbered 6, after V lost 0 bases and J lost 4 bases. The CDR3 sequence: CASSPPWDRGGYEQYF. The CDR3 DNA reads as TGTGCCAGCTCACCACCGTGGGACAGGGGAGGGTACGAGCAGTACTTC.

The J gene is TRBJ2-7, the V gene TRBV7-2; no clear D gene. Trimming removed 5 bases from V and 1 base from J, with 9 bases in between. The CDR3 runs to 13 residues. CDR1 and CDR2 (germline): SGHTA, FQGNSA. CDR3 sequence: CASSRKGSYEQYF. DNA for the CDR3: TGTGCCAGCAGCCGTAAGGGTTCCTACGAGCAGTACTTC.

This chain connects TRBV5-1 to TRBJ1-3; D is undetermined. CDR3 size: 15 residues. The V gene's germline CDR1 is SGHRS and CDR2 YFSETQ. Trimming left V 2 bases short and J 0 bases short, with 9 bases between. DNA for the CDR3: TGCGCCAGCAGCTTAACGGGGTTCTCTGGAAACACCATATATTTT. This gives the protein CASSLTGFSGNTIYF.

The J gene is TRBJ2-1, the V gene TRBV9; D unclear. With 4 bases removed from V and 6 bases from J, the gap between germline ends came to 8 bases. The CDR3 runs to 12 residues. From germline, CDR1 is SGDLS and CDR2 YYNGEE. CDR3 bases: TGTGCCAGCAGCACCCTTAGCAATGAGCAGTTCTTC. Amino acids: CASSTLSNEQFF.

This clone appeared a single time. The chain employs TRBV5-1 and TRBJ2-7; 7 nucleotides match TRBD1. In germline, CDR1 is SGHRS, CDR2 YFSETQ. The trim removed 4 bases at V and 2 bases at J, leaving 9 bases unmatched. This CDR3 has 15 residues. The CDR3 region is CASSPSGTVAYEQYF. CDR3 DNA sequence: TGCGCCAGCAGCCCCTCAGGGACAGTAGCCTACGAGCAGTACTTC.

V usage is TRBV4-3 and J usage is TRBJ2-7, with D tentatively TRBD2 (5 bases). The V end was cut by 1 base, the J end by 3 bases, with 13 bases between. Germline V CDR1 and CDR2: LGHNA, YSLEER. The CDR3 consists of 15 residues. The CDR3 DNA reads as TGCGCCAGCAGCCAAGGAACTGGGGAGTTCTACGAGCAGTACTTC. This encodes CASSQGTGEFYEQYF.

The chain uses TRBV7-2 and TRBJ2-7, with 8 nucleotides matching TRBD1. The germline gives CDR1 SGHTA, CDR2 FQGNSA. The ends lost 5 bases at V and 6 bases at J; junction bases unmatched: 6. There are 13 residues in the CDR3. The CDR3 protein is CASSPGDRPEQYF. The CDR3 coding sequence is TGTGCCAGCAGCCCAGGGGACAGGCCCGAGCAGTACTTC.

This clone was seen a handful of times. This chain uses TRBV19 with TRBJ1-5, with D unresolved. Germline V gene data show CDR1 as LNHDA and CDR2 as SQIVND (reference sequence). Trimming left V 1 base short and J 11 bases short, with 9 bases between. This CDR3 has 12 residues. This CDR3 is CASSIVGYTQHF. The CDR3 DNA sequence: TGTGCCAGTAGTATAGTCGGATACACCCAGCATTTT.

On this clone itself: Other DNA sequences in the sample encode the same CDR3. V gene TRBV5-6 combines with J gene TRBJ2-5; TRBD2 matches 7 bases. The CDR3 runs to 14 residues. Looked up from germline, CDR1 is SGHDT and CDR2 is YYEEEE. The V gene end was trimmed by 2 bases and the J gene end by 3 bases; junction bases not matched to a gene: 4. CDR3 loop: CASSFSGLKETQYF. As DNA, the CDR3 is TGTGCCAGCAGCTTTAGCGGGTTGAAAGAGACCCAGTACTTC.

The CDR3, as DNA: TGTGCCAGCAGCCAGGGGGGAGACAATCAGCCCCAGCATTTT. Protein product: CASSQGGDNQPQHF. This chain connects TRBV28 to TRBJ1-5, with 7 positions matching TRBD1. There are 14 residues in the CDR3. The junction had 5 bases not matched to a gene; V was cut back by 6 bases and J by 3 bases. Germline loops: CDR1 MDHEN, CDR2 SYDVKM.

The J gene is TRBJ2-2, the V gene TRBV13, with 9 bases identical to TRBD2. The junction had 12 bases not matched to a gene; V was cut back by 0 bases and J by 7 bases. In germline, CDR1 is PRHDT, CDR2 FYEKMQ (reference sequence). This CDR3 is built from 18 residues. CDR3: CASSLGDLAGRTGGELFF. The CDR3 DNA reads as TGTGCCAGCAGCTTAGGAGACCTAGCGGGAAGGACGGGCGGGGAGCTGTTTTTT.

J is TRBJ2-7 and V is TRBV2; 8 bases align to TRBD1. Germline lookup yields CDR1 SNHLY and CDR2 FYNNEI. The CDR3 runs 15 residues. V was clipped by 5 bases and J by 3 bases; unmatched bases: 9. This CDR3 reads CASSKGQAIDYEQYF. The CDR3 nucleotides are TGTGCCAGCAGTAAGGGACAGGCCATAGACTACGAGCAGTACTTC.

This chain uses TRBV2 with TRBJ2-5, with TRBD2 matching over 7 bases. The better agreement between TRBJ2-7 and the DNA end casts doubt on the J call. Germline V gene data show CDR1 as SNHLY and CDR2 as FYNNEI. The length of the CDR3 is 14 residues. CDR3 coding DNA: TGTGCCAGCAGTGGGCTAGCGGCCTCCTACGAGCAGTACTTC. Protein sequence: CASSGLAASYEQYF.

The chain employs TRBV9 and TRBJ2-6; no firm D call. This CDR3 spans 18 amino acids. The germline V gene encodes CDR1 SGDLS and CDR2 YYNGEE. With 4 bases removed from V and 1 base from J, the gap between germline ends came to 18 bases. The CDR3 loop reads CASSYRAWGESGANVLTF. CDR3 DNA: TGTGCCAGCAGCTATAGGGCTTGGGGTGAGTCTGGGGCCAACGTCCTGACTTTC.

The chain recombines TRBV2 with TRBJ1-6; D is ambiguous. Trimming took off 6 bases at V and 10 bases at J, with 13 bases between the two ends. The length of the CDR3 is 13 residues. Germline values: CDR1 SNHLY, CDR2 FYNNEI. The CDR3 is CASSPKEVSPLHF. CDR3 in DNA: TGTGCCAGCAGCCCAAAGGAAGTGTCACCCCTCCACTTT. Drawing the rest from reference TRBV2 and TRBJ1-6, the complete variable domain is EPEVTQTPSHQVTQMGQEVILRCVPISNHLYFYWYRQILGQKVEFLVSFYNNEISEKSEIFDDQFSVERPDGSNFTLKIRSTKLEDSAMYFCASSPKEVSPLHFGNGTRLTVT.

A note on this clone: A far more abundant clone sits one base away, making this likely a read error. The same CDR3 can be traced to other DNA sequences in this sample. This chain links TRBV11-2 with TRBJ2-7; D is ambiguous. V was trimmed by 1 base and J by 3 bases, leaving 4 bases between them. Germline V gene lookup returns CDR1 SGHAT and CDR2 FQNNGV. The CDR3 contains 12 residues. CDR3 sequence reads: CASSLGVYEQYF. CDR3 sequence (DNA): TGTGCCAGCAGCTTAGGGGTCTACGAGCAGTACTTC.

V is TRBV6-1 and J is TRBJ1-1; 8 bases line up with TRBD1. V gave up 3 bases and J gave up 4 bases; unmatched junction bases: 10. The CDR3 contains 16 residues. Germline CDR1 reads MNHNS; CDR2 reads SASEGT. The CDR3 nucleotides are TGTGCCAGCAGTGACCTCCCCAGGGGGCTCGGCACTGAAGCTTTCTTT. Its translation is CASSDLPRGLGTEAFF.

As regards this clone: With a much larger clone just one base away, this may be a read error. The CDR3 DNA reads as TGTGCCAGCAGTTACGGAGGGACTAATGAAAAACTGTTTTTT. This sequence encodes CASSYGGTNEKLFF. J is TRBJ1-4 and V is TRBV6-6; D is unresolved. In germline, CDR1 is MNHNY, CDR2 SVGAGI (reference sequence). With 2 bases removed from V and 2 bases from J, the gap between germline ends came to 6 bases. The CDR3 covers 14 residues.